Presented here are 21 T cell receptor beta chains from one specimen sequenced in a study of blood T cell repertoires in COVID-19. The table came from immunoSEQ multiplex PCR; TCRdb's copy has only in-frame clones and leaves some out. This sample has roughly 200,000 clones, with around 80% found just once. The sample comprised peripheral blood. The receptors here all came from a woman aged 40 to 49 with COVID-19, enrolled during active disease.

This chain uses TRBV9 with TRBJ1-1, with D possibly matching TRBD1 (5 bases). With 4 bases removed from V and 0 bases from J, the gap between germline ends came to 13 bases. CDR3 length equals 15 residues. Germline V lookup: CDR1 SGDLS, CDR2 YYNGEE. This CDR3 reads CASSSQAGLNTEAFF. Written as DNA, the CDR3 is TGTGCCAGCAGCTCCCAGGCAGGGCTGAACACTGAAGCTTTCTTT.

The chain uses TRBV5-1 and TRBJ1-2, with D perhaps TRBD1 (6 bases). Per germline, CDR1 SGHRS and CDR2 YFSETQ. The CDR3 contains 14 residues. The V and J ends lost 3 bases and 5 bases respectively, with 14 bases between them. CDR3 in amino acids: CASSYGQTDYGYTF. In DNA form, the CDR3 reads TGCGCCAGCAGCTACGGACAGACAGATTATGGCTACACCTTC.

This clone was detected only a few times. The V gene is TRBV10-3, the J gene TRBJ1-5; 7 nucleotides align to TRBD1. CDR1 is ENHRY, CDR2 SYGVKD, per germline. V was pared by 5 bases and J by 6 bases, with 4 bases of the junction left unmatched. CDR3 size: 13 residues. The CDR3 region has the DNA TGTGCCATCAGTACAGGGGATGGTCAGCCCCAGCATTTT. Protein: CAISTGDGQPQHF.

The V call is TRBV10-3, the J call TRBJ2-5; TRBD2 is a possible D gene (6 bases). Trimming left V 8 bases short and J 3 bases short, with 10 bases between. The length of the CDR3 is 12 residues. The germline gives CDR1 ENHRY, CDR2 SYGVKD. The DNA for the CDR3 is TGTGCCATCGGGTCTAGCGAAGAGACCCAGTACTTC. Amino acids: CAIGSSEETQYF.

The CDR3 loop is CASSLVDSLYEQYF. The CDR3 DNA reads as TGTGCCAGCAGTTTAGTGGACAGCCTCTACGAGCAGTACTTC. V gene TRBV28 combines with J gene TRBJ2-7; possibly TRBD1 for D (6 bases). CDR3 size: 14 residues. Trimming left V 2 bases short and J 3 bases short, with 11 bases between. Per the germline V gene, CDR1 is MDHEN and CDR2 is SYDVKM.

This chain uses TRBV9 with TRBJ2-7; 8 bases line up with TRBD1. The trim removed 1 base at V and 1 base at J, leaving 7 bases unmatched. The CDR3 has 16 residues. Germline lookup yields CDR1 SGDLS and CDR2 YYNGEE. CDR3: CASSVSRDRNSYEQYF. CDR3 in DNA: TGTGCCAGCAGCGTATCCCGGGACAGGAATTCCTACGAGCAGTACTTC.

This chain connects TRBV4-1 to TRBJ1-1, with TRBD1 matching 7 bases. Germline V gene lookup returns CDR1 MGHRA and CDR2 YSYEKL. V lost 2 bases to trimming and J lost 1 base; unmatched junction nucleotides: 7. The CDR3 consists of 16 residues. The CDR3 loop reads CASSQHRQGRNTEAFF. The CDR3, as DNA: TGCGCCAGCAGCCAACACAGACAGGGAAGGAACACTGAAGCTTTCTTT.

CDR3 sequence reads: CASSLDRGSYNEQFF. CDR3 DNA sequence: TGTGCCAGCAGCTTGGACAGGGGGTCCTACAATGAGCAGTTCTTC. The chain joins TRBV7-8 to TRBJ2-1, with 10 nucleotides matching TRBD1. Germline V gene data show CDR1 as SGHVS and CDR2 as FQNEAQ. This CDR3 comprises 15 residues. The trim removed 3 bases at V and 1 base at J, leaving 0 bases unmatched.

This clone was seen more than once but under ten times. Written as DNA, the CDR3 is TGTGCCAGCAGTGAAGCGGGGACAGGCGCTTTGAACACTGAAGCTTTCTTT. Translation gives CASSEAGTGALNTEAFF. The chain couples TRBV2 to TRBJ1-1; 8 bases fit TRBD1. CDR1 is SNHLY, CDR2 FYNNEI, per germline. The length of the CDR3 is 17 residues. V lost 0 bases, J lost 0 bases, and 6 bases stayed unmatched. The variable domain in full, completed from reference TRBV2 and TRBJ1-1, reads EPEVTQTPSHQVTQMGQEVILRCVPISNHLYFYWYRQILGQKVEFLVSFYNNEISEKSEIFDDQFSVERPDGSNFTLKIRSTKLEDSAMYFCASSEAGTGALNTEAFFGQGTRLTVV.

V gene TRBV7-2 combines with J gene TRBJ2-7; 10 nucleotides line up with TRBD2. J gave up 2 bases and V 1 base, and 2 bases lay outside the gene matches. CDR3 length: 15 amino acids. In germline, CDR1 is SGHTA, CDR2 FQGNSA. CDR3 in amino acids: CASSLEAGGTYEQYF. DNA of the CDR3: TGTGCCAGCAGCTTAGAAGCGGGAGGGACCTACGAGCAGTACTTC.

CDR3 protein: CASSFTSPISYEQYF. CDR3 bases: TGTGCCAGCAGTTTCACTAGCCCCATAAGCTACGAGCAGTACTTC. This chain uses TRBV25-1 with TRBJ2-7; the D gene is possibly TRBD2 (6 bases). CDR3 length: 15 amino acids. V was pared by 5 bases and J by 3 bases, with 17 bases between. The germline V gene encodes CDR1 MGHDK and CDR2 SYGVNS.

V and J are TRBV21-1 and TRBJ2-7; the table names TRBD1, a call not compared with the DNA. TRBV21-1 is an annotated pseudogene. The CDR3 is 16 amino acids. CDR3 nucleotide sequence: TGTGCCAGCAGCTCCCCCCGCCAGGGGCCCGACTACGAGCAGTACTTC. This translates into CASSSPRQGPDYEQYF.

V usage is TRBV2 and J usage is TRBJ2-7; tentatively, D is TRBD2 (6 bases). The V gene's germline CDR1 is SNHLY and CDR2 FYNNEI. This CDR3 spans 13 amino acids. V was pared by 6 bases and J by 4 bases, with 13 bases between. CDR3 loop: CASSDGGRYEQYF. The CDR3 bases are TGTGCCAGCAGCGATGGTGGGAGGTACGAGCAGTACTTC. Together with reference TRBV2 and TRBJ2-7, the CDR3 gives the full variable domain: EPEVTQTPSHQVTQMGQEVILRCVPISNHLYFYWYRQILGQKVEFLVSFYNNEISEKSEIFDDQFSVERPDGSNFTLKIRSTKLEDSAMYFCASSDGGRYEQYFGPGTRLTVT.

CDR3: CASSEGRGAVGANVLTF. CDR3 coding DNA: TGTGCCAGCAGTGAAGGCCGGGGGGCAGTTGGGGCCAACGTCCTGACTTTC. The chain recombines TRBV2 with TRBJ2-6, with D perhaps TRBD2 (7 bases). CDR1 and CDR2 (germline): SNHLY, FYNNEI. The V end was cut by 1 base, the J end by 3 bases, with 13 bases between. This CDR3 contains 17 residues.

This clone was observed a single time. The J gene is TRBJ1-1, the V gene TRBV28, with a tentative D call TRBD1 (6 bases). Trimming stripped 6 bases from V and 0 bases from J, with 14 bases between. The germline CDR1 and CDR2 sequences are MDHEN and SYDVKM. CDR3 length equals 15 residues. CDR3 DNA sequence: TGTGCCAGCAGCCCCTCGACAGGACTGAACACTGAAGCTTTCTTT. Protein product: CASSPSTGLNTEAFF.

Here the CDR3 reads CASKQGTEAFF. The CDR3 coding sequence is TGTGCCAGCAAGCAGGGCACTGAAGCTTTCTTT. The gene calls are TRBV6-5 and TRBJ1-1; tentative D call: TRBD1 (5 bases). This CDR3 region has 11 residues. Trimming removed 7 bases from V and 4 bases from J, with 7 bases in between. Germline V gene data show CDR1 as MNHEY and CDR2 as SVGAGI.

V is TRBV11-2 and J is TRBJ2-7, with 9 bases matching TRBD2. The CDR3 length is 14 residues. Per the germline V gene, CDR1 is SGHAT and CDR2 is FQNNGV. V shed 2 bases, J shed 5 bases, and the junction held 4 bases outside the gene matches. The CDR3 reads CASSLPSGINEQYF. The CDR3 DNA reads TGTGCCAGCAGCTTACCTAGCGGGATAAACGAGCAGTACTTC. Full variable domain (remainder filled in from reference TRBV11-2 and TRBJ2-7): EAGVAQSPRYKIIEKRQSVAFWCNPISGHATLYWYQQILGQGPKLLIQFQNNGVVDDSQLPKDRFSAERLKGVDSTLKIQPAKLEDSAVYLCASSLPSGINEQYFGPGTRLTVT.

The chain is built from TRBV11-2 and TRBJ1-4; D possibly corresponds to TRBD1 (5 bases). The CDR3 loop spans 15 amino acids. V was cut by 5 bases and J by 8 bases, with 18 bases left in between. Germline V CDR1 and CDR2: SGHAT, FQNNGV. CDR3: CASSRAGGSLEKLFF. CDR3 nucleotide sequence: TGTGCCAGCAGCCGTGCCGGGGGGAGTTTGGAAAAACTGTTTTTT.

The V gene is TRBV29-1, the J gene TRBJ2-7; TRBD2 matches at 7 bases. The germline V gene encodes CDR1 SQVTM and CDR2 ANQGSEA. The CDR3 loop spans 15 amino acids. V shed 0 bases, J shed 3 bases, and the junction held 8 bases outside the gene matches. CDR3 region: CSVEDRRGDFYEQYF. The CDR3 bases are TGCAGCGTTGAAGATCGACGGGGGGACTTCTACGAGCAGTACTTC.

This rearrangement joins TRBV11-2 to TRBJ1-3; no definite D call. V was cut by 1 base and J by 0 bases, with 13 bases left in between. The CDR3 is 17 amino acids. Per the germline V gene, CDR1 is SGHAT and CDR2 is FQNNGV. The CDR3 DNA sequence: TGTGCCAGCAGCTTAGGGGCAGGCCTTAGCTCTGGAAACACCATATATTTT. Residues: CASSLGAGLSSGNTIYF.

This chain links TRBV3-1 (or the pseudogene TRBV3-2) with TRBJ1-1; no reliable D call. The germline V gene encodes CDR1 LGHDT and CDR2 YNNKEL (reference sequence). The CDR3 totals 11 residues. Trimming shortened V by 4 bases and J by 6 bases, and 6 bases separated the two germline ends. The CDR3 bases are TGTGCCAGCAGCCTCTCTGCTGAAGCTTTCTTT. Translated, it gives CASSLSAEAFF.